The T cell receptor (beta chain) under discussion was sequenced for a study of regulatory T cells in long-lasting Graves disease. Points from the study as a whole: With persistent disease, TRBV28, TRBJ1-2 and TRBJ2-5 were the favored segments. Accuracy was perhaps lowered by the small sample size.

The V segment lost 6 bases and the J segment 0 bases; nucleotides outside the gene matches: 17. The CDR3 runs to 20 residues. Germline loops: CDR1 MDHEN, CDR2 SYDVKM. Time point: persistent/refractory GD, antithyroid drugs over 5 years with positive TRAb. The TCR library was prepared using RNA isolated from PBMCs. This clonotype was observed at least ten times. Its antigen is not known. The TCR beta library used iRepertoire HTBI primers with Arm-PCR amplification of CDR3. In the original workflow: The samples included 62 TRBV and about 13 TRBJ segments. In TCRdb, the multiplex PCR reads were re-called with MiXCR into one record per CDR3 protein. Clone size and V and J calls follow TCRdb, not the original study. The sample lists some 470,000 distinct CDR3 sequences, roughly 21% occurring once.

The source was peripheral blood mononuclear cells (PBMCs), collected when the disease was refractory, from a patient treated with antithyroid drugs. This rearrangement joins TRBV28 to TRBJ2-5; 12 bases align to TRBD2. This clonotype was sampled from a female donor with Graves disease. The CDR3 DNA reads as TGTGCCAGCAGCCCCTACGGACAGACTAGCGGGAGAATTCACCAAGAGACCCAGTACTTC. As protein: CASSPYGQTSGRIHQETQYF.